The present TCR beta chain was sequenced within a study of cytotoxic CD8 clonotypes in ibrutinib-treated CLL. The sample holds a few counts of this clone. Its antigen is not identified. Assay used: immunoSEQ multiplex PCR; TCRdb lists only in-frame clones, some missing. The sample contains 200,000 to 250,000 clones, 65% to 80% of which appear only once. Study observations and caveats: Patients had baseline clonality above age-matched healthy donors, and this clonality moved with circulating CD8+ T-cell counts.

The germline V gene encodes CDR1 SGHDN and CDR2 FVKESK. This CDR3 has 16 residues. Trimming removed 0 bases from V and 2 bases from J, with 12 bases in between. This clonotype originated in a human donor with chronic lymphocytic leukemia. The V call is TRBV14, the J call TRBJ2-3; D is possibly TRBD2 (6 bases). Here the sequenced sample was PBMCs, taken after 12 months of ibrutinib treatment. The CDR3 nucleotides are TGTGCCAGCAGCCAAGACGTCGGGACTGACACAGATACGCAGTATTTT. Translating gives CASSQDVGTDTDTQYF.